This record looks at one TCR beta chain sequence and its context. The antigen remains undetermined. TCRdb's table, derived via immunoSEQ multiplex PCR, lists solely in-frame clones and lacks some. The top ten clones hold roughly 1.2% of a sample with around 20,000 clones, 80% to 90% of them seen once. This CDR3 has 13 residues. V dropped 8 bases and J dropped 4 bases, with 12 bases sitting between them. Germline-derived CDR1 and CDR2 are MNHEY and SVGAGI. The record originates from a study of T cells in localized non-small cell lung cancer. Study results and limitations: Elevated blood T cell density was associated with longer overall survival. Tumor trailed uninvolved adjacent lung in T cell clonality, which peaked there. Analysis by sequencing included only one tumor region, so heterogeneity remains possible. The appearance of a median approximately 55 of the top 100 tumor clones was seen in adjacent lung.

This chain links TRBV6-5 with TRBJ1-5; D is perhaps TRBD1 (5 bases). The clonotype comes from a woman aged 35 to 70 with stage I lung adenocarcinoma. The sequencing used peripheral blood, collected before any cancer treatment. The CDR3 DNA reads as TGTGCCAGCTGGGGGAGCGGGAATCAGCCCCAGCATTTT. Amino acids: CASWGSGNQPQHF.